A selection of T cell receptor beta chains follows, all from one sample in a study of T cell responses to AZD1222 COVID-19 vaccine. Clones were sequenced by immunoSEQ multiplex PCR, and TCRdb holds only the in-frame ones, with some missing. The data hold 100,000 to 150,000 clones, with roughly 90% observed a single time. The sequencing here drew on peripheral blood, taken on day 0 of AZD1222 vaccination. The receptor set was obtained from an adult in good health. CDR3s include the opening cysteine and the closing phenylalanine or tryptophan. Fields, in order: V gene, J gene, D gene, clone size, CDR3 DNA, CDR3 protein. D genes are given only for firm matches. The size entry is marked missing in some rows and otherwise reads once, few, many or a size class.

V: TRBV18; J: TRBJ1-1; D: TRBD1; size: .; DNA: TGTGCCAGCTCACCAAACAGGGGAACGAACACTGAAGCTTTCTTT; CDR3: CASSPNRGTNTEAFF
V: TRBV13; J: TRBJ1-4; D: .; size: .; DNA: TGTGCCAGCCGTGACACCCTAGCAACTAATGAAAAACTGTTTTTT; CDR3: CASRDTLATNEKLFF
V: TRBV19; J: TRBJ1-5; D: .; size: .; DNA: TGTGCCAGTAGTATATCGGGAGACAATCAGCCCCAGCATTTT; CDR3: CASSISGDNQPQHF
V: TRBV5-5; J: TRBJ1-2; D: TRBD1; size: .; DNA: TGTGCCAGCAGCTGGGACAGGGCTAACTATGGCTACACCTTC; CDR3: CASSWDRANYGYTF
V: TRBV29-1; J: TRBJ2-7; D: TRBD1; size: .; DNA: TGCAGCGTTGTGGGTGACAGGGTCCCCTACGAGCAGTACTTC; CDR3: CSVVGDRVPYEQYF
V: TRBV30; J: TRBJ2-1; D: TRBD2; size: .; DNA: TGTGCCGCACGTACTATACTAGCGGGGGTCGGCAATGAGCAGTTCTTC; CDR3: CAARTILAGVGNEQFF
V: TRBV30; J: TRBJ1-5; D: .; size: .; DNA: TGTGCCTGGAGTGTACCCCGACAGCCCCAGCATTTT; CDR3: CAWSVPRQPQHF
V: TRBV28; J: TRBJ1-1; D: .; size: .; DNA: TGTGCCAGCAGTCCCGGGAACCTGAACACTGAAGCTTTCTTT; CDR3: CASSPGNLNTEAFF
V: TRBV7-7; J: TRBJ2-1; D: .; size: few; DNA: TGTGCTAGCAGCCCCCAAGTTGGGACAACACACAATGAGCAGTTCTTC; CDR3: CASSPQVGTTHNEQFF
V: TRBV5-4; J: TRBJ1-1; D: .; size: .; DNA: TGTGCCAGCAGCATCGACAGCTTGGGGAACACTGAAGCTTTCTTT; CDR3: CASSIDSLGNTEAFF
V: TRBV9; J: TRBJ1-3; D: .; size: .; DNA: TGTGCCAGCAGCCGACATTCTAAGGATGGAAACACCATATATTTT; CDR3: CASSRHSKDGNTIYF
V: TRBV7-3; J: TRBJ1-3; D: .; size: once; DNA: TGTGCCAGCAGCTTAAGCGGGGCAGCTCCTGGAAACACCATATATTTT; CDR3: CASSLSGAAPGNTIYF
V: TRBV3-1/TRBV3-2; J: TRBJ1-1; D: TRBD1; size: .; DNA: TGTGCCAGCAGCCAAGGGGACAGGAACACTGAAGCTTTCTTT; CDR3: CASSQGDRNTEAFF
V: TRBV25-1; J: TRBJ1-4; D: .; size: .; DNA: TGTGCCAGCAGTGAACCCAAGGACCTCGAAAAACTGTTTTTT; CDR3: CASSEPKDLEKLFF
V: TRBV3-1/TRBV3-2; J: TRBJ1-6; D: .; size: .; DNA: TGTGCCAGCAGCCAAGACGGGGGCAGGGCCTATAATTCACCCCTCCACTTT; CDR3: CASSQDGGRAYNSPLHF
V: TRBV7-2; J: TRBJ2-1; D: .; size: .; DNA: TGTGCCAGCAGCAACTACAATGAGCAGTTCTTC; CDR3: CASSNYNEQFF
V: TRBV3-1/TRBV3-2; J: TRBJ1-6; D: .; size: .; DNA: TGTGCCAGCAGCCAAGCGCAGAACAATAATTCACCCCTCCACTTT; CDR3: CASSQAQNNNSPLHF
V: TRBV6-5; J: TRBJ1-2; D: .; size: .; DNA: TGTGCCAGCAGTTACACTCCGGGACTGAGTTATGGCTACACCTTC; CDR3: CASSYTPGLSYGYTF
V: TRBV6-4; J: TRBJ1-5; D: .; size: .; DNA: TGTGCCAGCAGTGACTCAAAGGGCCAGGGTGGTTATCAGCCCCAGCATTTT; CDR3: CASSDSKGQGGYQPQHF
V: TRBV28; J: TRBJ1-2; D: TRBD1; size: .; DNA: TGTGCCAGCAGTTCTGGACAGGGGGGGAACTATGGCTACACCTTC; CDR3: CASSSGQGGNYGYTF
V: TRBV6-2/TRBV6-3; J: TRBJ1-5; D: .; size: .; DNA: TGTGCCAGCAGTTCTCCGGGAAGTCAGCCCCAGCATTTT; CDR3: CASSSPGSQPQHF
V: TRBV9; J: TRBJ2-1; D: .; size: .; DNA: TGTGCCAGCAGCCTACAAATCGGCGGTGAGCAGTTCTTC; CDR3: CASSLQIGGEQFF
V: TRBV4-2; J: TRBJ1-4; D: .; size: once; DNA: TGTGCCAGCAGCCAAGAACTCGGGAGACAGGACTCCGAACTGTTTTTT; CDR3: CASSQELGRQDSELFF
V: TRBV25-1; J: TRBJ1-1; D: .; size: once; DNA: TGTGCCAGCAGTGACCCTTCGCTTCCGGACAACCTTGAAGCTTTCTTT; CDR3: CASSDPSLPDNLEAFF
V: TRBV20-1; J: TRBJ1-2; D: .; size: .; DNA: TGCAGTGCTAGAGGGCAGCTCCACGACACCTTC; CDR3: CSARGQLHDTF
V: TRBV19; J: TRBJ2-7; D: TRBD1; size: .; DNA: TGTGCCAGTAGTACCCGGGACAGGGGCGAGCAGTACTTC; CDR3: CASSTRDRGEQYF
V: TRBV3-1/TRBV3-2; J: TRBJ2-1; D: TRBD2; size: .; DNA: TGTGCCAGCAGCCAAGGAGAAGGACTAGCGGGAGGGCGTGAGCAGTTCTTC; CDR3: CASSQGEGLAGGREQFF
V: TRBV7-3; J: TRBJ1-1; D: .; size: .; DNA: TGTGCCAGCAGCGTTACAGGGAAGACTGAAGCTTTCTTT; CDR3: CASSVTGKTEAFF
V: TRBV25-1; J: TRBJ1-4; D: .; size: .; DNA: TGTGCCAGCACCGGGGTGGAGGATGAAAAACTGTTTTTT; CDR3: CASTGVEDEKLFF
V: TRBV6-2/TRBV6-3; J: TRBJ2-7; D: TRBD2; size: .; DNA: TGTGCCAGCAGTTACGAAATAGGCGGGAGGGTCCCCGAGCAGTACTTC; CDR3: CASSYEIGGRVPEQYF
V: TRBV30; J: TRBJ1-1; D: .; size: .; DNA: TGTGCCTGGAGTGCCGGGGTGAACACTGAAGCTTTCTTT; CDR3: CAWSAGVNTEAFF
V: TRBV10-2; J: TRBJ1-2; D: .; size: .; DNA: TGCGCCAGCAACAATTATAGGGGAGGCTATGGCTACACCTTC; CDR3: CASNNYRGGYGYTF
V: TRBV19; J: TRBJ2-2; D: TRBD1; size: .; DNA: TGTGCCAGTATCGAGGACGACAGGGGGCTTTCCGGGGAGCTGTTTTTT; CDR3: CASIEDDRGLSGELFF
V: TRBV6-4; J: TRBJ2-5; D: .; size: .; DNA: TGTGCCAGCACCGAGACTAGTTACTTC; CDR3: CASTETSYF
V: TRBV3-1/TRBV3-2; J: TRBJ2-7; D: .; size: few; DNA: TGTGCCAGCAGCCAAGTAGGGTTGGAGCAGTACTTC; CDR3: CASSQVGLEQYF
V: TRBV12-5; J: TRBJ2-7; D: .; size: once; DNA: TGTGCTAGTGGTTTTAACTACGAGCAGTACTTC; CDR3: CASGFNYEQYF
V: TRBV4-3; J: TRBJ2-3; D: .; size: .; DNA: TGCGCCAGCAGCCATTCCGGCGGCTGGAGTTTCACAGATACGCAGTATTTT; CDR3: CASSHSGGWSFTDTQYF
V: TRBV18; J: TRBJ1-2; D: .; size: .; DNA: TGTGCCAGCTCACCACTACCCCCCGGGGGGGACTTGAGCTATGGCTACACCTTC; CDR3: CASSPLPPGGDLSYGYTF
V: TRBV19; J: TRBJ2-1; D: .; size: .; DNA: TGTGCCAGTAGTATAAATGCGGTCGAGGAGCAGTTCTTC; CDR3: CASSINAVEEQFF
V: TRBV16; J: TRBJ1-2; D: .; size: .; DNA: TGTGCCAGCAGCCAATACAGGAACTATGGCTACACCTTC; CDR3: CASSQYRNYGYTF